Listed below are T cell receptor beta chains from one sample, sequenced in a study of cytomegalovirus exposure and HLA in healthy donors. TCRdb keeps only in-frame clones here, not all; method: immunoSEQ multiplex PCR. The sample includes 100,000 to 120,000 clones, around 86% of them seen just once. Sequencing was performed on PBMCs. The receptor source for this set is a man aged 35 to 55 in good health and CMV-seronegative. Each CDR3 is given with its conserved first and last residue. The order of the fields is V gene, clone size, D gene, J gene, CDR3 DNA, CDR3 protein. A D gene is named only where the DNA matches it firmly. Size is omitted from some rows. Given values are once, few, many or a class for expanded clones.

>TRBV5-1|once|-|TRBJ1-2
TGCGCCAGCAGCCTAGACGTGGGTAACTATGGCTACACCTTC
CASSLDVGNYGYTF
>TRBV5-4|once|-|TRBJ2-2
TGTGCCAGCAGCTTGGATCCAATTTCGAGCACCGGGGAGCTGTTTTTT
CASSLDPISSTGELFF
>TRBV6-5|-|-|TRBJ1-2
TGTGCCAGCAGTGTACTCGGTGGTGTTGGCTACACCTTC
CASSVLGGVGYTF
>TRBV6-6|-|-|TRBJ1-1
TGTGCCAGCAGTTACACTAACACTGAAGCTTTCTTT
CASSYTNTEAFF
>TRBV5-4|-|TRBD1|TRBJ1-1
TGTGCCAGCAGCATGGGGACAGTTAACACTGAAGCTTTCTTT
CASSMGTVNTEAFF
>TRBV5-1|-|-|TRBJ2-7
TGCGCCAGCAGCCCCACTAGCTCCCGGCCCGTCTACTACGAGCAGTACTTC
CASSPTSSRPVYYEQYF
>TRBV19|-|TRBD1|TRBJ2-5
TGTGCCAGTACCTCGACAGGGACAGGGGACTGGGAGACCCAGTACTTC
CASTSTGTGDWETQYF
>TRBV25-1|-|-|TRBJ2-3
TGTGCCAGCAGTGATGGGAGGGGGATCCTAGCAGATACGCAGTATTTT
CASSDGRGILADTQYF
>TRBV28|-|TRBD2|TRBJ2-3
TGTGCCAGCAGCTTCCTCGGACTAGCGGGGCCCGATACGCAGTATTTT
CASSFLGLAGPDTQYF
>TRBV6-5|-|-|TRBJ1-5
TGTGCCAGCAGTCCAGGACAGTCGCGTCAGCCCCAGCATTTT
CASSPGQSRQPQHF
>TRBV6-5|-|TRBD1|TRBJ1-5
TGTGCCAGCAAAGGACAGGGAATGATGAATCAGCCCCAGCATTTT
CASKGQGMMNQPQHF
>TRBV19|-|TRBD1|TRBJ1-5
TGTGCCAGTGGGACAGGGGCGCAGCAGCCCCAGCATTTT
CASGTGAQQPQHF
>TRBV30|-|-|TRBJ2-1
TGTGCCTGGAATGGTGAGAAATCCTACAATGAGCAGTTCTTC
CAWNGEKSYNEQFF
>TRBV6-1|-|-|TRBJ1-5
TGTGCCAGCAGTGCCGGGCTCCGGGGGAATCAGCCCCAGCATTTT
CASSAGLRGNQPQHF
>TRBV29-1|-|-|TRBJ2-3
TGCAGCGCCCAGCCTAGTACAGATACGCAGTATTTT
CSAQPSTDTQYF
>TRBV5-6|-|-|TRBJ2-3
TGTGCCAGCAGCTTGGCCAGGGGACAAGGCACAGATACGCAGTATTTT
CASSLARGQGTDTQYF
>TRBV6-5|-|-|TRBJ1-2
TGTGCCAGCAGCCGACAGCCCTATGGCTACACCTTC
CASSRQPYGYTF
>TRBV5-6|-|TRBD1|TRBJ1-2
TGTGCCAGCTCCACAGGGGGGGACTATGGCTACACCTTC
CASSTGGDYGYTF
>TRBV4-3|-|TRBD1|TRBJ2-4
TGCGCCAGCAGCCAAAACAGGGGGACCAAAAACATTCAGTACTTC
CASSQNRGTKNIQYF
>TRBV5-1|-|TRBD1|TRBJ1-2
TGCGCCAGCAGCAGGGGACAGTCCCACTATGGCTACACCTTC
CASSRGQSHYGYTF
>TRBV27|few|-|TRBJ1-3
TGTGCCAGCAGATCGGGGTCAAGGGCAGAGGGAAACACCATATATTTT
CASRSGSRAEGNTIYF
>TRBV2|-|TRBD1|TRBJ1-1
TGTGCCAGCAGTGAAGGGGGACAGGGGAACACTGAAGCTTTCTTT
CASSEGGQGNTEAFF
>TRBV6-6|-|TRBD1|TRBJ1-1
TGTGCCAGCAGTGGAAGGGGGCGCGACACTGAAGCTTTCTTT
CASSGRGRDTEAFF
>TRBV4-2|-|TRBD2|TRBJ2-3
TGTGCCAGCAGCCAACTAGCGGGGGGGACTAGCACAGATACGCAGTATTTT
CASSQLAGGTSTDTQYF
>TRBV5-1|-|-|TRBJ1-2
TGCGCCAGCAGCTGGGGGGATACCGGGACCAGAAACGGGGACACCTTC
CASSWGDTGTRNGDTF
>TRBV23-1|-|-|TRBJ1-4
TGCGCCAGCAGTCAATTTGGGGAGGGGTTACCTAATGAAAAACTGTTTTTT
CASSQFGEGLPNEKLFF
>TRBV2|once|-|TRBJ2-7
TGTGCCAGCAGCGTTCGACCAACAGGGTTTGGCGAGCAGTACTTC
CASSVRPTGFGEQYF
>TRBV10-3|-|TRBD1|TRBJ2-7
TGTGCCATCAGTGAGGACAGGGATAAAGTCGAGCAGTACTTC
CAISEDRDKVEQYF
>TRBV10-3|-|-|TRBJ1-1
TGTGCTACGGTCAACGTAAAAACTGAAGCTTTCTTT
CATVNVKTEAFF
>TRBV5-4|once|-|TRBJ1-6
TGTGCCAGCAGCTTGGGAGGGGGAATTTATAATTCACCCCTCCACTTT
CASSLGGGIYNSPLHF
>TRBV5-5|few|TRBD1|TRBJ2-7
TGTGCCAGCAGCTCGGTACAGGGGTACGAGCAGTACTTC
CASSSVQGYEQYF
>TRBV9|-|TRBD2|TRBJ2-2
TGTGCCAGCAGCGTAGCTCTAGCGGGGGGGCCCGGGGAGCTGTTTTTT
CASSVALAGGPGELFF
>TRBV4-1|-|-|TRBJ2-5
TGCGCCAGTGGTCGCGGCCCTCAAGAGACCCAGTACTTC
CASGRGPQETQYF
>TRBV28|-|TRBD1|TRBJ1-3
TGTGCCAGCGGGATCGGGACAGGGGTAGGAAACACCATATATTTT
CASGIGTGVGNTIYF
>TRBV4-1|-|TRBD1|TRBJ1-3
TGCGCCAGCAGTCCTAGGACAGGGGGCGAACCCCTCTCTGGAAACACCATATATTTT
CASSPRTGGEPLSGNTIYF
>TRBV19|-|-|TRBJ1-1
TGTGCCAGTAGTATCGGCCGGGGTTCCTCTCCTTTCTTT
CASSIGRGSSPFF
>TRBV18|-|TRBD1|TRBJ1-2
TGTGCCAGCTCACCAGGGGACAGTAACTATGGCTACACCTTC
CASSPGDSNYGYTF
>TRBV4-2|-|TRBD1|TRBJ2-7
TGTGCCAGCAGCCAGGGTGGGACAGGCTCCTACGAGCAGTACTTC
CASSQGGTGSYEQYF